This TCR beta chain stems from a study of neurological immune-mediated disorders. Notes on the study in general: No sharing of CDR3 amino acid sequences was observed among expanded clones across subjects, suggesting private repertoires in all groups.

Where libraries were unsorted, they were derived from 2 million PBMCs stored at -80 degrees C. MiXCR was run by TCRdb on the 5' RACE reads, yielding one entry per CDR3 protein. The table shows around 83,000 distinct CDR3 sequences, with 14% occurring only once. At least ten counts were recorded for this clonotype. Its antigen is unidentified. The CDR3 covers 14 residues. Trimming removed 7 bases at V and 1 base at J, with 11 bases between. Input material: PBMCs. This sequence joins TRBV12-3 or TRBV12-4 and TRBJ1-5, with D hard to call. The source of this sequence is a woman aged 50 to 65 in good health. CDR3 nucleotide sequence: TGTGCCAGCACCCCGTCGCGGAGCAATCAGCCCCAGCATTTT. Its translation is CASTPSRSNQPQHF.